The 5 T cell receptor beta chains presented below share a single source sample, sequenced in a study of neoadjuvant anti-PD-1 for oral cavity cancer. Sequencing used immunoSEQ multiplex PCR; TCRdb keeps in-frame clones, though not all of them. This sample has 15,000 or so clones, with more than 60% found just once. Sample: PBMCs, taken before nivolumab (anti-PD-1) treatment. The origin of the receptors is a person aged 40 to 85 with oral cavity squamous cell carcinoma.

This sequence joins TRBV9 and TRBJ2-7, with D possibly matching TRBD2 (6 bases). Germline lookup yields CDR1 SGDLS and CDR2 YYNGEE. CDR3 length: 17 amino acids. The germline V and J ends were trimmed by 4 bases and 2 bases, with 22 bases remaining between them. For the CDR3, the DNA is TGTGCCAGCAGCCCGAGGCTCGGGGGTCTGAGAGCCTACGAGCAGTACTTC. The encoded protein is CASSPRLGGLRAYEQYF.

The chain joins TRBV2 to TRBJ2-7, with 12 positions matching TRBD2. J gave up 6 bases and V 2 bases, and 5 bases lay outside the gene matches. Germline CDR1 is SNHLY and CDR2 is FYNNEI. This CDR3 comprises 15 residues. The CDR3 reads CASSELAGGLGEQYF. DNA for the CDR3: TGTGCCAGCAGTGAACTAGCGGGGGGGCTGGGCGAGCAGTACTTC.

The J gene is TRBJ1-6, the V gene TRBV6-6; no clear D gene. The CDR3 is made up of 14 amino acids. Germline V gene lookup returns CDR1 MNHNY and CDR2 SVGAGI (reference sequence). V gave up 7 bases and J gave up 3 bases, with 10 bases separating them. CDR3: CASNSRLYNSPLHF. CDR3 sequence (DNA): TGTGCCAGCAATTCGAGACTCTATAATTCACCCCTCCACTTT.

The chain combines TRBV19 with TRBJ1-6; the D is unclear. There are 13 residues in the CDR3. CDR1 is LNHDA and CDR2 is SQIVND in the germline V gene (reference sequence). V dropped 0 bases and J dropped 16 bases, with 13 bases sitting between them. Here the CDR3 DNA reads TGTGCCAGTAGTATAGATCCCCAGGTGCCTCTCCACTTT. It encodes CASSIDPQVPLHF.

The V and J genes are TRBV29-1 and TRBJ1-2; D perhaps matches TRBD1 (6 bases). Germline V gives CDR1 SQVTM, CDR2 ANQGSEA. This CDR3 has 12 residues. V lost 7 bases, J lost 5 bases, and 14 bases lay in between. The CDR3 bases are TGCAGCGCTGGAGGGCAGGGGTATGGCTACACCTTC. It specifies CSAGGQGYGYTF. The whole variable domain, filled in from reference TRBV29-1 and TRBJ1-2, reads SAVISQKPSRDICQRGTSLTIQCQVDSQVTMMFWYRQQPGQSLTLIATANQGSEATYESGFVIDKFPISRPNLTFSTLTVSNMSPEDSSIYLCSAGGQGYGYTFGSGTRLTVV.